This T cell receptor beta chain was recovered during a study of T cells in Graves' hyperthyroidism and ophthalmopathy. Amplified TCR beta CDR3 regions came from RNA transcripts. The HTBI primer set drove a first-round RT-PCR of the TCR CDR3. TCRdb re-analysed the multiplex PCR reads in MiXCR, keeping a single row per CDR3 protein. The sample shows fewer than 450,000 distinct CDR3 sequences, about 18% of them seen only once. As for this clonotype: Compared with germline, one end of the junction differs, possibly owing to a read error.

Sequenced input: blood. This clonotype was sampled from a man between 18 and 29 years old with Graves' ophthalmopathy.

The DNA for the CDR3 is TGTGCCAGCAGTGAAGCACGGGGGGGCGTAACTAGTGAAAAACTGTTTTTT. Protein: CASSEARGGVTSEKLFF. The chain has TRBV2 and TRBJ1-4, with D possibly matching TRBD1 (6 bases). CDR3 length: 17 residues. The germline V gene encodes CDR1 SNHLY and CDR2 FYNNEI.